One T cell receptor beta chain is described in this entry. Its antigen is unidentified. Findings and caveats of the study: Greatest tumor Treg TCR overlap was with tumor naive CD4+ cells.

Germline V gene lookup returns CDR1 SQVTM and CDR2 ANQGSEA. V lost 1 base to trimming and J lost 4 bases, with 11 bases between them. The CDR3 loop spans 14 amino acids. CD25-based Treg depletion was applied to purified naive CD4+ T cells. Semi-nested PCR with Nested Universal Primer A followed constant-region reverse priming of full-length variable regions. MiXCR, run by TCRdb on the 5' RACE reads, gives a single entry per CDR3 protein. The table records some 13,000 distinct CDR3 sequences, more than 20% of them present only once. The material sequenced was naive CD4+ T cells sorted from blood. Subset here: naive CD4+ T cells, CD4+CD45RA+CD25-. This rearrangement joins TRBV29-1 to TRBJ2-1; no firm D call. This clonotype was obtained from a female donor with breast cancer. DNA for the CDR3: TGCAGCGTTGAAGGAGAAATACGATACAATGAGCAGTTCTTC. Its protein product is CSVEGEIRYNEQFF.